One and the same sample provided the 19 T cell receptor beta chains below, sequenced in a study of regulatory dendritic cells for organ transplantation. The table came from immunoSEQ multiplex PCR; TCRdb's copy has only in-frame clones and leaves some out. The sample gives fewer than 12,000 clones, roughly two thirds of which show up once; under 20% is in the top ten. Material for sequencing was memory CD8+ T cells from blood. The subset is: CD45RO+ memory T cells. These receptor sequences come from a human donor in good health.

This clone is deemed large. The gene calls are TRBV7-9 and TRBJ1-1; unclear D gene. This CDR3 has 13 residues. Germline CDR1 and CDR2: SEHNR and FQNEAQ (reference sequence). V was shortened by 7 bases and J by 8 bases, with 17 bases between the two germline ends. CDR3 residues: CASKLDIEPEAFF. CDR3 DNA sequence: TGTGCCAGCAAACTCGACATAGAACCGGAAGCTTTCTTT.

V and J are TRBV11-2 and TRBJ2-1, with D maybe TRBD2 (5 bases). The germline CDR1 and CDR2 sequences are SGHAT and FQNNGV. The CDR3 loop spans 16 amino acids. V was clipped by 1 base and J by 1 base, with 11 bases between them. Here the CDR3 DNA reads TGTGCCAGCAGCTTAGGGGCTAGCTGGTCCTACAATGAGCAGTTCTTC. It specifies CASSLGASWSYNEQFF.

This clone is a singleton in its sample. For the CDR3, the DNA is TGTGCCAGTAGTGTGCAGGAGAACACTGAAGCTTTCTTT. Protein: CASSVQENTEAFF. J is TRBJ1-1 and V is TRBV19, with unresolved D. The germline V and J ends were trimmed by 5 bases and 1 base, with 8 bases remaining between them. The germline CDR1 and CDR2 sequences are LNHDA and SQIVND (reference sequence). This CDR3 region has 13 residues.

V is TRBV7-9 and J is TRBJ1-2; D not certain. Germline loops: CDR1 SEHNR, CDR2 FQNEAQ (reference sequence). Trimming pared 6 bases from V and 2 bases from J, leaving 10 bases between. This CDR3 spans 13 amino acids. The CDR3 protein is CASSGSMNYGYTF. CDR3 DNA: TGTGCCAGCAGTGGTTCGATGAACTATGGCTACACCTTC.

CDR3 nucleotides: TGTGCCAGCAGTTATCTTGGGACAGGGTCGAGCGAGCAGTACTTC. This gives the protein CASSYLGTGSSEQYF. The chain has TRBV6-6 and TRBJ2-7; 9 bases agree with TRBD1. The CDR3 is 15 amino acids. Germline values: CDR1 MNHNY, CDR2 SVGAGI (reference sequence). Trimming removed 3 bases from V and 6 bases from J; junction bases left unmatched: 9.

This clone has only one observation. V is TRBV6-1 and J is TRBJ2-1; 10 bases map to TRBD2. The germline CDR1 and CDR2 sequences are MNHNS and SASEGT. The CDR3 totals 15 residues. J gave up 8 bases and V 4 bases, and 8 bases lay outside the gene matches. In DNA form, the CDR3 reads TGTGCCAGCAGTGGCCTAGCGGGAGCCGTTTATGAGCAGTTCTTC. Its protein is CASSGLAGAVYEQFF.

The chain joins TRBV4-3 to TRBJ2-1, with 7 bases matching TRBD2. Germline V gene data show CDR1 as LGHNA and CDR2 as YSLEER. V trimming: 0 bases; J trimming: 0 bases; junction bases outside the gene matches: 2. The CDR3 has 16 amino acids. The DNA for the CDR3 is TGCGCCAGCAGCCAAGATCCGGGGGGCTCCTACAATGAGCAGTTCTTC. It codes for CASSQDPGGSYNEQFF.

This clone was recorded only once. The chain couples TRBV7-2 to TRBJ1-3; D not certain. The germline gives CDR1 SGHTA, CDR2 FQGNSA. This CDR3 is built from 12 residues. Trimming left V 1 base short and J 3 bases short, with 1 base between. CDR3 DNA sequence: TGTGCCAGCAGCTTAGATGGAAACACCATATATTTT. Amino acid sequence: CASSLDGNTIYF. Combining the CDR3 with reference TRBV7-2 and TRBJ1-3 gives the whole variable domain GAGVSQSPSNKVTEKGKDVELRCDPISGHTALYWYRQSLGQGLEFLIYFQGNSAPDKSGLPSDRFSAERTGGSVSTLTIQRTQQEDSAVYLCASSLDGNTIYFGEGSWLTVV.

This clone was observed a few times. The J gene is TRBJ1-1, the V gene TRBV6-5; tentatively, D is TRBD1 (5 bases). V was pared by 2 bases and J by 4 bases, with 11 bases between. CDR3 length: 14 residues. CDR1 is MNHEY, CDR2 SVGAGI, per germline. CDR3 sequence reads: CASSYVGGTTEAFF. The CDR3 coding sequence is TGTGCCAGCAGTTACGTTGGGGGAACCACTGAAGCTTTCTTT.

The sample holds a few counts of this clone. This sample includes further DNA sequences coding for the same CDR3. This chain joins TRBV28 and TRBJ2-7; D is undetermined. This CDR3 comprises 11 residues. V dropped 5 bases and J dropped 3 bases, with 5 bases sitting between them. In germline, CDR1 is MDHEN, CDR2 SYDVKM. The CDR3 loop is CASSKYYEQYF. The CDR3, as DNA: TGTGCCAGCAGTAAGTACTACGAGCAGTACTTC.

The gene calls are TRBV7-8 and TRBJ2-7; TRBD2 aligns across 8 bases. Trimming at V came to 6 bases and at J to 5 bases, leaving 9 bases not matched to a gene. The CDR3 is 14 amino acids. CDR1 SGHVS and CDR2 FQNEAQ come from the germline V gene. The CDR3 is CASSYVAGGHEQYF. CDR3 nucleotides: TGTGCCAGCAGTTACGTCGCGGGAGGTCACGAGCAGTACTTC.

This rearrangement joins TRBV29-1 to TRBJ2-1, with D possibly being TRBD1 or TRBD2 (5 bases each). Deletions cut 6 bases from V and 4 bases from J, with 22 bases between. This CDR3 is built from 16 residues. Germline loops: CDR1 SQVTM, CDR2 ANQGSEA. In DNA, the CDR3 is TGCAGCGTCTCCCCTGACGGCCTAGCAGGGTACAATGAGCAGTTCTTC. It encodes CSVSPDGLAGYNEQFF.

This clone has a handful of counts. This rearrangement joins TRBV11-2 to TRBJ1-2; D might be TRBD1 (6 bases). Germline loops: CDR1 SGHAT, CDR2 FQNNGV. With 5 bases removed from V and 2 bases from J, the gap between germline ends came to 15 bases. The CDR3 sequence is 15 residues long. The DNA for the CDR3 is TGTGCCAGCAGCGGGAAACAGGGTATGAACTATGGCTACACCTTC. Its protein product is CASSGKQGMNYGYTF.

The gene calls are TRBV19 and TRBJ2-2, with no clear D. This CDR3 is built from 14 residues. Germline CDR1 and CDR2: LNHDA and SQIVND (reference sequence). Trimming removed 5 bases at V and 8 bases at J, with 15 bases between. In nucleotides, the CDR3 is TGTGCCAGTAGTGTTACCGGCGACCTAGGGGAGCTGTTTTTT. Translation: CASSVTGDLGELFF.

The V call is TRBV19, the J call TRBJ1-1, with D unclear. Germline V gene sequence: CDR1 LNHDA, CDR2 SQIVND (reference sequence). Trimming took off 1 base at V and 1 base at J, with 7 bases between the two ends. The CDR3 runs 14 residues. The CDR3 nucleotides are TGTGCCAGTAGTATAGTGCACGGGAACACTGAAGCTTTCTTT. Protein: CASSIVHGNTEAFF.

This rearrangement joins TRBV6-5 to TRBJ2-2, with TRBD2 identical over 12 bases. This CDR3 has 15 residues. The junction had 5 bases not matched to a gene; V was cut back by 6 bases and J by 6 bases. Germline V gene lookup returns CDR1 MNHEY and CDR2 SVGAGI. This chain's CDR3 is CASSGLAGSAGELFF. The CDR3 DNA sequence: TGTGCCAGCAGCGGACTAGCGGGGTCCGCCGGGGAGCTGTTTTTT.

This sequence joins TRBV4-3 and TRBJ1-2; D remains ambiguous. This CDR3 comprises 15 residues. Trimming removed 4 bases from V and 0 bases from J, with 12 bases in between. Germline assignment: CDR1 LGHNA and CDR2 YSLEER. The CDR3 protein is CASSRLGPANYGYTF. The DNA of the CDR3 is TGCGCCAGCAGCCGACTAGGGCCAGCTAACTATGGCTACACCTTC.

The V gene is TRBV9, the J gene TRBJ2-1; weak D call: TRBD1 (5 bases). Germline-derived CDR1 and CDR2 are SGDLS and YYNGEE. The CDR3 sequence is 14 residues long. The V end was cut by 7 bases, the J end by 0 bases, with 11 bases between. CDR3 residues: CASGAPTSYNEQFF. CDR3 DNA sequence: TGTGCCAGCGGGGCCCCGACCTCCTACAATGAGCAGTTCTTC.

This rearrangement joins TRBV4-3 to TRBJ2-3; a weak D match, TRBD2 (7 bases). CDR1 is LGHNA and CDR2 is YSLEER in the germline V gene. V dropped 4 bases and J dropped 5 bases, with 22 bases sitting between them. The CDR3 has 17 amino acids. CDR3 amino acids: CASSREARGRGEDTQYF. The DNA for the CDR3 is TGCGCCAGCAGCCGGGAAGCTAGGGGGAGGGGGGAAGATACGCAGTATTTT.